This T cell receptor beta chain was identified during a study of blood T cell repertoires in COVID-19. Turning to the study itself: Donors in the United States, Italy and Spain gave samples during acute or convalescent COVID-19. PBMCs, B-cell-depleted T cells, or T cells were the source of the cDNA or gDNA that made up the material.

Repertoires were generated with immunoSEQ multiplex PCR, while TCRdb's copy carries only in-frame clones and drops some. The sample shows fewer than 100,000 clones, roughly 90% of them seen only once. J gave up 9 bases and V 4 bases, and 10 bases lay outside the gene matches. CDR1 is SGHDT and CDR2 is YYEEEE in the germline V gene. The CDR3 has 15 amino acids. Sequencing input: peripheral blood. The chain carries TRBV5-6 and TRBJ2-1; 10 bases line up with TRBD2. The sequence derives from a woman older than 75 with acute or convalescent COVID-19. The CDR3 region has the DNA TGTGCCAGCAGCCCGCTTAGCGGGAGGTTAGGTGAGCAGTTCTTC. The encoded protein is CASSPLSGRLGEQFF.